The entry below describes one T cell receptor (beta chain). Assay used: immunoSEQ multiplex PCR; TCRdb lists only in-frame clones, some missing. The sample records hundreds of thousands of clones, just over 90% being singletons. These data come from a study of blood T cell repertoires in COVID-19. As for the study in general: Sources were T cells, B-cell-depleted T cells, or PBMCs; the material itself was cDNA or gDNA.

Germline-derived CDR1 and CDR2 are KGHDR and SFDVKD. The CDR3 contains 16 residues. Trimming took 6 bases from V and 0 from J, leaving 14 bases between them. Enrollees, roughly 18 to 90 years old, lived in some 24 US areas. The rearrangement joins TRBV24-1 to TRBJ2-1; D is perhaps TRBD2 (5 bases). The clonotype originates from a woman in her late teens or twenties who had recovered from COVID-19. Sequenced material: PBMCs or T cells enriched from blood (not recorded which). CDR3 loop: CATSSSAVSSYNEQFF. The CDR3 DNA reads TGTGCCACCAGTTCCTCAGCGGTGAGCTCCTACAATGAGCAGTTCTTC.